Included here is one TCR beta chain sequence, with context. The CDR3 length is 19 residues. V dropped 2 bases and J dropped 5; count of bases not matched to a gene: 16. CDR1 and CDR2 from the germline V gene are SGHTS and YDEGEE. The record originates from a study of T cell responses to AZD1222 COVID-19 vaccine. Clones were read by immunoSEQ multiplex PCR, and TCRdb kept only the in-frame ones, dropping some. Of over 95,000 clones listed, more than 70% are singletons. The source material was peripheral blood, sampled 28 days after the second AZD1222 dose. This chain links TRBV5-8 with TRBJ2-5; 12 nucleotides agree with TRBD1. This clonotype was obtained from an adult who received the AZD1222 COVID-19 vaccine. The CDR3 DNA reads TGTGCCAGCAGCTTTGAACCGGGACAGGGGGCGAGGTTGTGGGAGACCCAGTACTTC. Translation: CASSFEPGQGARLWETQYF.